Listed here are 2 T cell receptor beta chains from one sample, sequenced in a study of OX40 agonist ivuxolimab in advanced cancers. The protocol was immunoSEQ multiplex PCR, while the TCRdb copy is restricted to in-frame clones and leaves out a portion. Of about 21,000 clones listed, roughly 77% were seen once; the top ten hold approximately 9.7%. The input for sequencing was CD4+ or CD8+ T cells sorted from blood, taken in a trial of the OX40 agonist ivuxolimab. The source of these receptors is an adult with an advanced solid tumor such as melanoma, head and neck, liver or kidney cancer.

J is TRBJ1-1 and V is TRBV2; the match to TRBD1 covers 8 bases. Germline CDR1 and CDR2: SNHLY and FYNNEI. The CDR3 spans 13 residues. J gave up 6 bases and V 6 bases, and 6 bases lay outside the gene matches. CDR3 sequence: CASSQTGAPEAFF. The CDR3 nucleotides are TGTGCCAGCAGCCAGACAGGGGCCCCTGAAGCTTTCTTT.

This clone has a handful of counts. This chain links TRBV4-2 with TRBJ1-2; 8 nucleotides line up with TRBD1. Germline CDR1 LGHNA, CDR2 YNFKEQ. CDR3 length equals 15 residues. The trim removed 3 bases at V and 3 bases at J, leaving 6 bases unmatched. The CDR3 DNA reads as TGTGCCAGCAGCCACGAAACGGGACAGGACTATGGCTACACCTTC. Its translation: CASSHETGQDYGYTF.